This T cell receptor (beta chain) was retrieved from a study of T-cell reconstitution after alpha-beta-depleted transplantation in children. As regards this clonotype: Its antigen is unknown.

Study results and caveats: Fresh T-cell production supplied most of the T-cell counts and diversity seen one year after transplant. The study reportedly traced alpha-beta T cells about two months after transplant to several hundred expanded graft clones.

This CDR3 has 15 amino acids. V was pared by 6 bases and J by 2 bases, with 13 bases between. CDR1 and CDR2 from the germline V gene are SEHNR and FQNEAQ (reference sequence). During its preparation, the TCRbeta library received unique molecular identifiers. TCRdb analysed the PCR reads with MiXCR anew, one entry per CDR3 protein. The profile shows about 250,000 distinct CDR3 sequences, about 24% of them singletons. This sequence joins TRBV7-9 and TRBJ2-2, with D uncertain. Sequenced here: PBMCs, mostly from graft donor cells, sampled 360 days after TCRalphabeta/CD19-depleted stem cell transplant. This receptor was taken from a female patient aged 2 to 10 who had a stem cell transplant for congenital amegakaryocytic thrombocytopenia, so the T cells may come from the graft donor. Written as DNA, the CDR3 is TGTGCCAGCAGTCCACCTGAATCAAACACCGGGGAGCTGTTTTTT. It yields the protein CASSPPESNTGELFF.